Below are 17 T cell receptor beta chains sequenced from a single sample in a study of CD8+CD57+ T cells in acquired aplastic anemia. TCR beta VDJ and CDR3 profiling used genomic DNA as template. TCRdb redid the calling of the reads with MiXCR, one entry per CDR3 protein. The sample consists of some 150,000 distinct CDR3 sequences, approximately 41% of them appearing once. Sequences were obtained from sorted CD4+, CD8+, or CD8+CD57+ T cells (not recorded which) from PBMCs. The source of these receptors is a human donor in good health, serving as a control.

CDR3 loop: CSASRGGGMNTEAFF. The CDR3 nucleotides read TGCAGCGCGAGCAGGGGCGGAGGGATGAACACTGAAGCTTTCTTT. The chain couples TRBV29-1 to TRBJ1-1; TRBD1 is a possible D gene (6 bases). Deletions cut 7 bases from V and 0 bases from J, with 18 bases between. Germline V gene sequence: CDR1 SQVTM, CDR2 ANQGSEA. The CDR3 runs to 15 residues.

In its sample, this clonotype was seen many times. The V and J genes are TRBV5-1 and TRBJ2-7; TRBD2 is a possible D gene (6 bases). The V end lost 4 bases, the J end lost 3 bases, and 14 bases lay between the germline ends. CDR3 length: 14 residues. Germline-derived CDR1 and CDR2 are SGHRS and YFSETQ. For the CDR3, the DNA is TGCGCCAGCAGCCTAATGCGGGGAGACTACGAGCAGTACTTC. Translating gives CASSLMRGDYEQYF.

This clonotype was recorded at least ten times. This rearrangement joins TRBV4-2 to TRBJ1-3, with D tentatively TRBD1 (6 bases). CDR3 length: 15 amino acids. Germline V gene data show CDR1 as LGHNA and CDR2 as YNFKEQ. Between the trimmed V and J ends, which lost 1 base and 8 bases, there was a span of 15 bases. The CDR3 DNA reads as TGTGCCAGCAGCCAAGCAATAACAGACAGGTACACCATATATTTT. Protein sequence: CASSQAITDRYTIYF.

This clonotype was counted only a few times. V is TRBV9 and J is TRBJ1-4, with D perhaps TRBD1 (5 bases). CDR1 and CDR2 (germline): SGDLS, YYNGEE. The V gene lost 4 bases and the J gene lost 8 bases, with 15 bases spanning the gap. The CDR3 covers 14 residues. In DNA, the CDR3 is TGTGCCAGCAGCCTGAGAGGGGAGGGAGAAAAACTGTTTTTT. As protein: CASSLRGEGEKLFF. The complete variable domain, with remaining parts taken from reference TRBV9 and TRBJ1-4, reads DSGVTQTPKHLITATGQRVTLRCSPRSGDLSVYWYQQSLDQGLQFLIQYYNGEERAKGNILERFSAQQFPDLHSELNLSSLELGDSALYFCASSLRGEGEKLFFGSGTQLSVL.

V and J are TRBV20-1 and TRBJ2-3; D call uncertain. Trimming shortened V by 0 bases and J by 4 bases, and 11 bases separated the two germline ends. CDR3 length: 14 amino acids. Germline values: CDR1 DFQATT, CDR2 SNEGSKA (reference sequence). The CDR3 bases are TGCAGTGCTAGAGATCGGGTAGGAGCAGATACGCAGTATTTT. Amino acid sequence: CSARDRVGADTQYF.

The gene calls are TRBV24-1 and TRBJ1-2; no clear D gene. Deletions cut 4 bases from V and 7 bases from J, with 9 bases between. Germline values: CDR1 KGHDR, CDR2 SFDVKD. The CDR3 covers 12 residues. CDR3 sequence reads: CATSDRSLGYTF. The DNA for the CDR3 is TGTGCCACCAGTGACAGAAGCCTTGGCTACACCTTC.

This clonotype was seen at least ten times. The chain joins TRBV5-4 to TRBJ2-7; TRBD2 agrees at 10 bases. This CDR3 comprises 14 residues. Losses at the gene ends were 2 bases for V and 2 bases for J; bases not matched to a gene: 1. Germline V gene sequence: CDR1 SGHNT, CDR2 YYREEE (reference sequence). CDR3: CASSLAGGPYEQYF. In nucleotides, the CDR3 is TGTGCCAGCAGCTTAGCGGGAGGGCCCTACGAGCAGTACTTC.

This clonotype has ten or more counts. The chain recombines TRBV12-3 or TRBV12-4 with TRBJ2-3; 11 bases line up with TRBD2. The CDR3 totals 15 residues. Trimming at V came to 3 bases and at J to 6 bases, leaving 5 bases not matched to a gene. CDR3 sequence reads: CASSLLAGGLDTQYF. The DNA of the CDR3 is TGTGCCAGCAGTTTGTTAGCGGGAGGGTTGGATACGCAGTATTTT.

Worth noting for this clonotype: This sequence may be a read error, since a much larger clone differs from it by one base. This chain joins TRBV5-1 and TRBJ2-1; TRBD2 agrees at 7 bases. J gave up 12 bases and V 3 bases, and 12 bases lay outside the gene matches. Germline V lookup: CDR1 SGHRS, CDR2 YFSETQ. This CDR3 contains 14 residues. In DNA, the CDR3 is TGCGCCAGCAGCTGGGACCGGGGGGAGGATGGGCAGTTCTTC. Amino acids: CASSWDRGEDGQFF. Looking up the rest from reference TRBV5-1 and TRBJ2-1 gives the full variable domain: KAGVTQTPRYLIKTRGQQVTLSCSPISGHRSVSWYQQTPGQGLQFLFEYFSETQRNKGNFPGRFSGRQFSNSRSEMNVSTLELGDSALYLCASSWDRGEDGQFFGPGTRLTVL.

This clonotype was seen ten or more times. The chain carries TRBV20-1 and TRBJ1-3, with D hard to call. Germline CDR1 is DFQATT and CDR2 is SNEGSKA (reference sequence). Trimming shortened V by 3 bases and J by 1 base, and 10 bases separated the two germline ends. The CDR3 extends over 14 amino acids. CDR3 protein: CSASVGSSGNTIYF. The CDR3, as DNA: TGCAGTGCTAGCGTAGGGAGTTCTGGAAACACCATATATTTT.

In its sample, this clonotype was seen many times. The chain couples TRBV20-1 to TRBJ1-2; D not resolved. Trimming removed 6 bases at V and 14 bases at J, with 25 bases between. Germline assignment: CDR1 DFQATT and CDR2 SNEGSKA (reference sequence). The CDR3 runs to 13 residues. The CDR3 reads CSASSWTDRMGTF. The CDR3 DNA reads as TGCAGTGCAAGTTCTTGGACTGATCGGATGGGGACCTTC.

There are many counts of this clonotype. The chain links TRBV19 to TRBJ1-2, with D possibly TRBD1 on 5 matching bases. Germline-derived CDR1 and CDR2 are LNHDA and SQIVND (reference sequence). Trimming removed 4 bases from V and 8 bases from J, with 14 bases in between. The CDR3 loop spans 13 amino acids. CDR3 residues: CASSRPGTAGYTF. The DNA for the CDR3 is TGTGCCAGTAGTAGACCTGGGACGGCAGGCTACACCTTC.

The sample holds a few counts of this clonotype. One junction end disagrees with the germline gene, perhaps due to a read error. This chain joins TRBV10-3 and TRBJ2-2, with D unresolved. Germline V CDR1 and CDR2: ENHRY, SYGVKD. This CDR3 has 13 residues. As DNA, the CDR3 is TGTGCCAGCAGTCTTTTTTCGTCCGGGGAGCTGTTTTTT. Translated, it gives CASSLFSSGELFF.

The chain combines TRBV7-9 with TRBJ2-4, with D perhaps matching TRBD2 (5 bases). The CDR3 sequence is 14 residues long. Per the germline V gene, CDR1 is SEHNR and CDR2 is FQNEAQ (reference sequence). With 4 bases removed from V and 3 bases from J, the gap between germline ends came to 10 bases. In DNA, the CDR3 is TGTGCCAGCAGCTCCGGTGAGGGCAAAAACATTCAGTACTTC. It codes for CASSSGEGKNIQYF.

In this sample, this clonotype turned up many times. CDR3: CATSVARGSLDTQYF. The CDR3 DNA reads as TGTGCCACCAGTGTTGCCAGGGGGTCTCTAGATACGCAGTATTTT. The chain is built from TRBV24-1 and TRBJ2-3; 7 nucleotides line up with TRBD1. The CDR3 has 15 residues. V was pared by 5 bases and J by 5 bases, with 9 bases of the junction left unmatched. Germline V CDR1 and CDR2: KGHDR, SFDVKD.

The table lists this clonotype with many counts. The gene calls are TRBV19 and TRBJ1-2; TRBD1 might be the D (6 bases). The V gene's germline CDR1 is LNHDA and CDR2 SQIVND (reference sequence). This CDR3 spans 15 amino acids. V was cut by 7 bases and J by 6 bases, with 21 bases left in between. The CDR3 reads CASTTLRGTINGYTF. The CDR3 DNA reads as TGTGCCAGTACCACTCTCAGGGGAACAATTAATGGCTACACCTTC.

On this clonotype: A read error may be the cause here, since a much bigger clone is one base away. This sequence joins TRBV19 and TRBJ2-4; 7 nucleotides line up with TRBD1. Germline V gene data show CDR1 as LNHDA and CDR2 as SQIVND (reference sequence). The CDR3 totals 12 residues. Written as DNA, the CDR3 is TGTGAGGGGGCTAGCAACAAAAACATTCAGTACTTC. Translating gives CEGASNKNIQYF.